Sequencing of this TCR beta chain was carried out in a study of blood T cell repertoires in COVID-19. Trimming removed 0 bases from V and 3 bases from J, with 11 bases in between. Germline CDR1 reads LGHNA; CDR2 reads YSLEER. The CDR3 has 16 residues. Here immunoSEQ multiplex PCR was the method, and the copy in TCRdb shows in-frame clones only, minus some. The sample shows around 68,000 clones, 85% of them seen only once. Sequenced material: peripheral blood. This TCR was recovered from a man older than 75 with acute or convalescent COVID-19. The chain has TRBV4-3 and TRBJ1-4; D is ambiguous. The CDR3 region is CASSQDSVQPNEKLFF. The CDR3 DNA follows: TGCGCCAGCAGCCAAGATTCAGTACAGCCTAATGAAAAACTGTTTTTT.